This entry lists 20 T cell receptor beta chains sequenced from one sample in a study of vaccination effects on CD4 cells after COVID-19. Profiling relied on immunoSEQ multiplex PCR, and the TCRdb table lists in-frame clones only, not all of them. The data contain more than 65,000 clones, approximately 81% of them seen just once; the ten biggest clones take up 1.2%. Their target antigens are unknown. Sequencing in the ViraFEST assay came after antigen-specific CD4+ T cells had been expanded with viral peptide pools, which were used to stimulate PBMC. The authors isolated CD4+ T cells after around 9 days of culture. Two-dose vaccination with either BNT162b2 or mRNA-1273 was given to the participants. Sequenced here: CD4+ T cells from PBMCs cultured with HCoV-229E spike peptides, sampled after COVID-19 vaccination. The origin of the receptors is a human donor who received a COVID-19 vaccine.

This clone was detected only a few times. J is TRBJ2-1 and V is TRBV5-1, with a weak D call TRBD1 (7 bases). Per germline, CDR1 SGHRS and CDR2 YFSETQ. The CDR3 length is 16 residues. The germline V and J ends were trimmed by 1 base and 4 bases, with 15 bases remaining between them. The CDR3 DNA sequence: TGCGCCAGCAGCTTGAGGCGGCAGGGGGGTTACAATGAGCAGTTCTTC. Encoded protein: CASSLRRQGGYNEQFF.

This chain's CDR3 is CASSERSRGTGGYHEQYV. The CDR3 nucleotides read TGTGCCAGCAGTGAACGCAGTCGCGGGACAGGGGGCTACCACGAGCAGTACGTC. This rearrangement joins TRBV2 to TRBJ2-7; TRBD1 aligns across 12 bases. CDR1 and CDR2 (germline): SNHLY, FYNNEI. V gave up 2 bases and J gave up 5 bases; unmatched junction bases: 13. The CDR3 covers 18 residues.

This clone occurred a few times. V usage is TRBV24-1 and J usage is TRBJ1-1; TRBD1 aligns across 8 bases. The CDR3 contains 13 residues. Trimming took 7 bases from V and 4 from J; bases not matched to a gene: 4. Germline V CDR1 and CDR2: KGHDR, SFDVKD. DNA of the CDR3: TGTGCCACCAGAGAAACAGGGGGCACTGAAGCTTTCTTT. Its protein is CATRETGGTEAFF.

Only a few counts were recorded for this clone. The J gene is TRBJ2-6, the V gene TRBV19; perhaps TRBD1 as D (6 bases). V was clipped by 4 bases and J by 0 bases, with 10 bases between them. Germline V gene sequence: CDR1 LNHDA, CDR2 SQIVND (reference sequence). The CDR3 has 16 residues. The CDR3: CASSTYRVSGANVLTF. The CDR3 nucleotides are TGTGCCAGTAGTACCTACAGGGTCTCTGGGGCCAACGTCCTGACTTTC.

The CDR3, as DNA: TGTGCCAGCAGCTGGGACCAACAAGTCACAGATACGCAGTATTTT. Encoded protein: CASSWDQQVTDTQYF. V gene TRBV7-6 combines with J gene TRBJ2-3; perhaps D is TRBD1 or TRBD2 (5 bases each). The CDR3 loop spans 15 amino acids. The germline V gene encodes CDR1 SGHVS and CDR2 FNYEAQ. V was trimmed by 4 bases and J by 2 bases, leaving 13 bases between them.

The V and J genes are TRBV2 and TRBJ2-7; D is undetermined. Looked up from germline, CDR1 is SNHLY and CDR2 is FYNNEI. The CDR3 loop spans 13 amino acids. The germline V and J ends were trimmed by 5 bases and 7 bases, with 15 bases remaining between them. CDR3: CASSTDAVWEQYV. As DNA, the CDR3 is TGTGCCAGCAGTACCGACGCGGTGTGGGAGCAGTACGTC.

The chain joins TRBV25-1 to TRBJ2-1; D may match TRBD1 or TRBD2 (5 bases each). Trimming shortened V by 10 bases and J by 4 bases, and 11 bases separated the two germline ends. CDR1 and CDR2 (germline): MGHDK, SYGVNS. The length of the CDR3 is 12 residues. CDR3 DNA sequence: TGTGCCACCCAGTGGGGGTACAATGAGCAGTTCTTC. Its protein product is CATQWGYNEQFF.

This clone was seen once. The gene calls are TRBV6-5 and TRBJ1-2; no clear D gene. The germline CDR1 and CDR2 sequences are MNHEY and SVGAGI. Between the trimmed V and J ends, which lost 6 bases and 11 bases, there was a span of 22 bases. CDR3 length equals 14 residues. The CDR3 DNA is TGTGCCAGCAGCTCTGACCCGGCGGGGTTGGGTTACACCTTC. Translating it yields CASSSDPAGLGYTF.

The chain has TRBV12-5 and TRBJ2-5, with 11 positions matching TRBD2. The CDR3 spans 18 residues. With V trimmed by 5 bases and J by 5 bases, 16 bases remained unmatched. Germline lookup yields CDR1 LGHNT and CDR2 FRNRAP. CDR3 region: CASGPDGLAGDLRETQYF. Written as DNA, the CDR3 is TGTGCTAGTGGTCCCGACGGACTAGCGGGTGATCTCCGGGAGACCCAGTACTTC.

The V gene is TRBV5-1, the J gene TRBJ2-1; D uncertain. From germline, CDR1 is SGHRS and CDR2 YFSETQ. The CDR3 loop spans 12 amino acids. V lost 2 bases and J lost 6, with 6 bases in between. This CDR3 is CASSFDGNEQFF. CDR3 DNA: TGCGCCAGCAGCTTTGACGGCAATGAGCAGTTCTTC.

The V gene is TRBV18, the J gene TRBJ2-5; 10 bases align to TRBD1. Per germline, CDR1 KGHSH and CDR2 LQKENI. The length of the CDR3 is 17 residues. V was pared by 1 base and J by 0 bases, with 5 bases of the junction left unmatched. The CDR3 reads CASSPRPGTGDQETQYF. CDR3 sequence (DNA): TGTGCCAGCTCACCACGACCCGGGACAGGGGACCAAGAGACCCAGTACTTC. Full variable domain (remainder filled in from reference TRBV18 and TRBJ2-5): NAGVMQNPRHLVRRRGQEARLRCSPMKGHSHVYWYRQLPEEGLKFMVYLQKENIIDESGMPKERFSAEFPKEGPSILRIQQVVRGDSAAYFCASSPRPGTGDQETQYFGPGTRLLVL.

This chain uses TRBV18 with TRBJ2-1; maybe TRBD1 (6 bases). Trimming took 6 bases from V and 12 from J, leaving 12 bases between them. The V gene's germline CDR1 is KGHSH and CDR2 LQKENI. The CDR3 spans 11 residues. The CDR3 DNA follows: TGTGCCAGCTCGCCGACAGGTCCGCAGTTCTTC. Its protein product is CASSPTGPQFF.

V gene TRBV28 combines with J gene TRBJ1-2, with unresolved D. V gave up 1 base and J gave up 8 bases, with 20 bases separating them. The length of the CDR3 is 16 residues. In germline, CDR1 is MDHEN, CDR2 SYDVKM. CDR3 residues: CASSLSAWAGGDGYTF. The CDR3 bases are TGTGCCAGCAGTTTATCCGCGTGGGCAGGAGGCGACGGCTACACCTTC.

J is TRBJ2-4 and V is TRBV6-6; D gene ambiguous. The CDR3 is made up of 15 amino acids. Germline V gives CDR1 MNHNY, CDR2 SVGAGI (reference sequence). With 4 bases removed from V and 0 bases from J, the gap between germline ends came to 10 bases. CDR3 residues: CASSSSPEAKNIQYF. CDR3 nucleotides: TGTGCCAGCAGTTCTTCCCCTGAAGCCAAAAACATTCAGTACTTC.

As DNA, the CDR3 is TGCGCCAGCAGCTTGTGGCCCGGGGAGGATACGCAGTATTTT. Residues: CASSLWPGEDTQYF. The chain joins TRBV5-1 to TRBJ2-3, with D tentatively TRBD2 (5 bases). CDR3 length equals 14 residues. Germline V CDR1 and CDR2: SGHRS, YFSETQ. The ends were cut back, 1 base at V and 6 bases at J, with 12 bases in the middle.

V and J are TRBV3-1 (or the pseudogene TRBV3-2) and TRBJ1-6, with 7 nucleotides matching TRBD1. V trimming: 4 bases; J trimming: 6 bases; junction bases outside the gene matches: 3. This CDR3 region has 14 residues. Germline V gives CDR1 LGHDT, CDR2 YNNKEL (reference sequence). This CDR3 is CASSREGANSPLHF. As DNA, the CDR3 is TGTGCCAGCAGCCGTGAGGGGGCTAATTCACCCCTCCACTTT.

The sample holds a few counts of this clone. The chain couples TRBV6-1 to TRBJ1-1; D is unresolved. Trimming cost V 8 bases and J 0 bases, with 4 bases left between them. Germline CDR1 and CDR2: MNHNS and SASEGT. CDR3 length: 11 residues. The CDR3: CASGMNTEAFF. CDR3 nucleotides: TGTGCCAGCGGCATGAACACTGAAGCTTTCTTT.

V and J are TRBV6-2 or TRBV6-3 and TRBJ1-2; TRBD1 might be the D (6 bases). Germline assignment: CDR1 MNHEY and CDR2 SVGEGT. V was cut by 6 bases and J by 4 bases, with 18 bases left in between. The CDR3 loop spans 15 amino acids. The CDR3 loop is CASSPLGQRTYGYTF. CDR3 sequence (DNA): TGTGCCAGCAGCCCCCTTGGACAGAGAACCTATGGCTACACCTTC.

The chain employs TRBV2 and TRBJ2-5; D gene uncertain. This CDR3 is 11 amino acids long. V lost 4 bases and J 5 bases, leaving 5 bases between the germline ends. The germline V gene has CDR1 SNHLY and CDR2 FYNNEI. The CDR3: CASSVWETQYF. CDR3 nucleotide sequence: TGTGCCAGCAGTGTTTGGGAGACCCAGTACTTC.

The chain employs TRBV15 and TRBJ1-6; TRBD1 is a possible D gene (6 bases). This CDR3 region has 18 residues. V lost 3 bases, J lost 0 bases, and 15 bases lay in between. Germline CDR1 reads LNHNV; CDR2 reads YYDKDF (reference sequence). CDR3 loop: CATSSHRALSSYNSPLHF. The CDR3 coding sequence is TGTGCCACCAGCAGCCACAGGGCTCTAAGCTCCTATAATTCACCCCTCCACTTT.